The 30 T cell receptor beta chains listed next were all sequenced from one sample in a study of blood T cell repertoires in COVID-19. Profiled with immunoSEQ multiplex PCR; TCRdb holds only in-frame clones, not every one. This table has 360,000 or so clones, 89% appearing once. Sequenced sample: PBMCs or T cells enriched from blood (not recorded which). The receptors here all came from a woman aged 25 to 45 who had recovered from COVID-19.

J is TRBJ1-5 and V is TRBV5-1, with D possibly matching TRBD1 (6 bases). Trimming took 4 bases from V and 7 from J, leaving 21 bases between them. Germline V gene lookup returns CDR1 SGHRS and CDR2 YFSETQ. The CDR3 sequence is 16 residues long. The CDR3 DNA reads as TGCGCCAGCAGCCAGGCCCCCACAGGGTTTGGCCAGCCCCAGCATTTT. Protein sequence: CASSQAPTGFGQPQHF.

The chain couples TRBV10-3 to TRBJ2-3; TRBD2 matches 8 bases. Germline CDR1 and CDR2: ENHRY and SYGVKD. V trimming: 8 bases; J trimming: 6 bases; junction bases outside the gene matches: 10. The CDR3 covers 14 residues. CDR3 DNA sequence: TGTGCCATCTCGGGGGGGATTACGGAGGATACGCAGTATTTT. This sequence encodes CAISGGITEDTQYF.

J is TRBJ2-7 and V is TRBV13, with 13 bases aligning to TRBD2. Trimming at V came to 4 bases and at J to 2 bases, leaving 8 bases not matched to a gene. The CDR3 loop spans 17 amino acids. Germline assignment: CDR1 PRHDT and CDR2 FYEKMQ (reference sequence). The CDR3 loop is CASSSEGTSGDPYEQYF. CDR3 in DNA: TGTGCCAGCAGCTCGGAAGGGACTAGCGGGGATCCCTACGAGCAGTACTTC.

This chain joins TRBV7-9 and TRBJ2-6; 11 positions match TRBD1. The germline V gene encodes CDR1 SEHNR and CDR2 FQNEAQ (reference sequence). Trimming removed 6 bases from V and 3 bases from J; junction bases left unmatched: 7. The CDR3 runs to 17 residues. The CDR3 protein is CASSPWDRGVGANVLTF. In DNA form, the CDR3 reads TGTGCCAGCAGTCCCTGGGACAGGGGGGTTGGGGCCAACGTCCTGACTTTC.

This rearrangement joins TRBV27 to TRBJ2-7; 7 nucleotides align to TRBD2. CDR3 length: 14 amino acids. The germline CDR1 and CDR2 sequences are MNHEY and SMNVEV (reference sequence). After removal of 0 bases from V and 3 bases from J, the junction contained 2 bases not matched to a gene. The CDR3: CASSLSAGVYEQYF. The CDR3 DNA reads as TGTGCCAGCAGTTTATCTGCGGGGGTCTACGAGCAGTACTTC.

This rearrangement joins TRBV6-5 to TRBJ1-1, with a tentative D call TRBD1 (6 bases). V dropped 5 bases and J dropped 0 bases, with 13 bases sitting between them. This CDR3 comprises 15 residues. The germline V gene has CDR1 MNHEY and CDR2 SVGAGI. The chain's CDR3 is CASSPGTLMNTEAFF. DNA for the CDR3: TGTGCCAGCAGTCCCGGGACACTAATGAACACTGAAGCTTTCTTT.

The CDR3 reads CATSKDPGQSQRDQPQHF. The CDR3 DNA follows: TGTGCCACCAGCAAGGATCCGGGACAGAGCCAACGGGATCAGCCCCAGCATTTT. J is TRBJ1-5 and V is TRBV15; 7 bases map to TRBD1. The CDR3 sequence is 18 residues long. Germline CDR1 and CDR2: LNHNV and YYDKDF (reference sequence). The V segment lost 4 bases and the J segment 5 bases; nucleotides outside the gene matches: 17.

This clone was seen a single time. The V gene is TRBV14, the J gene TRBJ2-2; D unresolved. V was pared by 4 bases and J by 8 bases, with 8 bases between. This CDR3 has 12 residues. Germline loops: CDR1 SGHDN, CDR2 FVKESK. CDR3 sequence: CASSPRVGELFF. For the CDR3, the DNA is TGTGCCAGCAGCCCCCGGGTAGGGGAGCTGTTTTTT.

V usage is TRBV6-6 and J usage is TRBJ1-6; D possibly corresponds to TRBD1 (6 bases). The germline CDR1 and CDR2 sequences are MNHNY and SVGAGI (reference sequence). V shed 4 bases and J shed 6 bases, with 16 bases lying between them. CDR3 length equals 16 residues. The CDR3 bases are TGTGCCAGCAGTTCCCCGGGGGGGGGCTCTAATTCACCCCTCCACTTT. This gives the protein CASSSPGGGSNSPLHF.

This chain connects TRBV14 to TRBJ2-7, with a tentative D call TRBD1 (6 bases). V gave up 4 bases and J gave up 4 bases, with 17 bases separating them. Germline loops: CDR1 SGHDN, CDR2 FVKESK. The CDR3 length is 15 residues. The CDR3 DNA sequence: TGTGCCAGCAGCCTATCCCAACAGGGCCGATACGAGCAGTACTTC. It is translated as CASSLSQQGRYEQYF. Full variable domain (rest looked up from reference TRBV14 and TRBJ2-7): EAGVTQFPSHSVIEKGQTVTLRCDPISGHDNLYWYRRVMGKEIKFLLHFVKESKQDESGMPNNRFLAERTGGTYSTLKVQPAELEDSGVYFCASSLSQQGRYEQYFGPGTRLTVT.

The J gene is TRBJ1-6, the V gene TRBV7-2; tentative D call: TRBD1 (6 bases). Germline V gene data show CDR1 as SGHTA and CDR2 as FQGNSA. This CDR3 region has 17 residues. The V end lost 1 base, the J end lost 10 bases, and 20 bases lay between the germline ends. CDR3 nucleotides: TGTGCCAGCAGCTTAGGTTACAGGGAATCCCTTGGGTCACCCCTCCACTTT. It codes for CASSLGYRESLGSPLHF.

This clone was observed once. V gene TRBV12-3 or TRBV12-4 combines with J gene TRBJ1-1, with D unresolved. The CDR3 is made up of 13 amino acids. Trimming pared 6 bases from V and 3 bases from J, leaving 11 bases between. The CDR3 region is CASRVALYTEAFF. The CDR3 nucleotides are TGTGCCAGCAGGGTCGCACTTTACACTGAAGCTTTCTTT.

This clone was recorded once. The chain combines TRBV19 with TRBJ1-5, with D maybe TRBD1 (6 bases). Germline CDR1 and CDR2: LNHDA and SQIVND (reference sequence). The CDR3 contains 17 residues. The V and J ends lost 7 bases and 6 bases respectively, with 25 bases between them. This CDR3 is CASNEGVGPPDGQPQHF. As DNA, the CDR3 is TGTGCCAGTAATGAGGGGGTGGGACCCCCAGATGGTCAGCCCCAGCATTTT.

This clone showed up just once. The rearrangement links TRBV19 to TRBJ1-2, with D perhaps TRBD1 (5 bases). This CDR3 region has 13 residues. V lost 9 bases to trimming and J lost 2 bases, with 13 bases between them. Looked up from germline, CDR1 is LNHDA and CDR2 is SQIVND (reference sequence). The CDR3 coding sequence is TGTGCCAGCCAAGAGCGGGGGAACTATGGCTACACCTTC. This translates into CASQERGNYGYTF.

The chain has TRBV6-2 or TRBV6-3 and TRBJ2-1; TRBD2 matches at 11 bases. The germline V gene has CDR1 MNHEY and CDR2 SVGEGT. This CDR3 contains 15 residues. V lost 6 bases to trimming and J lost 6 bases; unmatched junction nucleotides: 7. As DNA, the CDR3 is TGTGCCAGCAGCCGTAGCGGGGGGGTAAGCAATGAGCAGTTCTTC. It specifies CASSRSGGVSNEQFF.

The chain recombines TRBV5-1 with TRBJ2-1, with a weak D call TRBD1 (6 bases). There are 12 residues in the CDR3. Looked up from germline, CDR1 is SGHRS and CDR2 is YFSETQ. Trimming left V 0 bases short and J 9 bases short, with 7 bases between. The chain's CDR3 is CASSLGGGEQFF. Here the CDR3 DNA reads TGCGCCAGCAGCTTGGGAGGGGGTGAGCAGTTCTTC. Full variable domain (rest looked up from reference TRBV5-1 and TRBJ2-1): KAGVTQTPRYLIKTRGQQVTLSCSPISGHRSVSWYQQTPGQGLQFLFEYFSETQRNKGNFPGRFSGRQFSNSRSEMNVSTLELGDSALYLCASSLGGGEQFFGPGTRLTVL.

The chain carries TRBV25-1 and TRBJ2-5, with 7 bases aligning to TRBD2. The CDR3 runs to 16 residues. Germline assignment: CDR1 MGHDK and CDR2 SYGVNS. V lost 6 bases, J lost 2 bases, and 12 bases stayed unmatched. CDR3 residues: CASRPPAGRPQETQYF. In nucleotides, the CDR3 is TGTGCCAGCAGACCTCCAGCGGGGAGACCTCAAGAGACCCAGTACTTC.

This sequence joins TRBV19 and TRBJ2-5; 10 bases line up with TRBD1. The CDR3 is 15 amino acids. With 4 bases clipped from V and 5 bases from J, the junction kept 7 bases outside the gene matches. Germline CDR1 LNHDA, CDR2 SQIVND (reference sequence). CDR3 sequence (DNA): TGTGCCAGTAGTAGAACGGACAGGGGGTATGAGACCCAGTACTTC. Its translation is CASSRTDRGYETQYF.

The genes are TRBV28 and TRBJ2-7, with a possible D match to TRBD1 (6 bases). The CDR3 covers 14 residues. The germline V and J ends were trimmed by 5 bases and 4 bases, with 15 bases remaining between them. The germline V gene has CDR1 MDHEN and CDR2 SYDVKM. The CDR3 protein is CASSARAGEYEQYF. The CDR3 nucleotides read TGTGCCAGCAGTGCCCGGGCAGGGGAATACGAGCAGTACTTC.

The chain has TRBV5-1 and TRBJ1-6, with 9 bases that match TRBD1. CDR3 length: 15 amino acids. Germline V CDR1 and CDR2: SGHRS, YFSETQ. J lost 7 bases, V lost 4 bases, and 6 bases had no gene match. CDR3 amino acids: CASSGRGTGNSPLHF. The CDR3 DNA sequence: TGCGCCAGCAGCGGCCGCGGGACAGGGAATTCACCCCTCCACTTT.

The chain employs TRBV28 and TRBJ1-6; D might be TRBD1 (5 bases). CDR1 is MDHEN and CDR2 is SYDVKM in the germline V gene. Trimming shortened V by 2 bases and J by 8 bases, and 16 bases separated the two germline ends. CDR3 length equals 16 residues. CDR3 sequence: CASSLKWGNSYSPLHF. The DNA for the CDR3 is TGTGCCAGCAGTTTAAAGTGGGGCAATTCGTATTCACCCCTCCACTTT.

This clone was counted a single time. V gene TRBV15 combines with J gene TRBJ2-7, with a tentative D call TRBD2 (5 bases). The length of the CDR3 is 19 residues. Germline CDR1 is LNHNV and CDR2 is YYDKDF (reference sequence). V dropped 1 base and J dropped 1 base, with 23 bases sitting between them. The CDR3 coding sequence is TGTGCCACCAGCAGAGGTGTTACGAGGGCACGAGGATTATCCTACGAGCAGTACTTC. Residues: CATSRGVTRARGLSYEQYF.

This chain joins TRBV18 and TRBJ1-1; D remains unclear. The CDR3 contains 13 residues. The germline gives CDR1 KGHSH, CDR2 LQKENI. Trimming stripped 2 bases from V and 3 bases from J, with 7 bases between. CDR3 nucleotides: TGTGCCAGCTCACCAATACAAGACACTGAAGCTTTCTTT. This encodes CASSPIQDTEAFF.

The CDR3 protein is CASAPGQKNIQYF. The CDR3 DNA is TGTGCTAGTGCCCCTGGGCAGAAAAACATTCAGTACTTC. This rearrangement joins TRBV12-5 to TRBJ2-4, with D hard to call. V gave up 7 bases and J gave up 4 bases, with 11 bases separating them. The CDR3 is 13 residues long. Germline assignment: CDR1 LGHNT and CDR2 FRNRAP.

This clone was counted once. This chain joins TRBV12-3 or TRBV12-4 and TRBJ1-1, with D possibly TRBD1 on 6 matching bases. V lost 4 bases and J lost 2, with 8 bases in between. The CDR3 loop spans 13 amino acids. CDR3 protein: CASSSGVNTEAFF. In nucleotides, the CDR3 is TGTGCCAGCAGTTCAGGGGTAAACACTGAAGCTTTCTTT.

A few counts support this clone. The chain recombines TRBV7-8 with TRBJ2-2, with 13 positions matching TRBD2. CDR3 size: 18 residues. Trimming at V came to 5 bases and at J to 1 base, leaving 7 bases not matched to a gene. The germline V gene has CDR1 SGHVS and CDR2 FQNEAQ. The CDR3 DNA follows: TGTGCCAGCAGCATTCGGACTAGCGGGAGAGTGAACACCGGGGAGCTGTTTTTT. Translating it yields CASSIRTSGRVNTGELFF.

This clone was picked up one time. The gene calls are TRBV12-5 and TRBJ1-5; TRBD1 might be the D (6 bases). This CDR3 has 14 amino acids. Between the trimmed V and J ends, which lost 6 bases and 5 bases, there was a span of 14 bases. CDR1 and CDR2 from the germline V gene are LGHNT and FRNRAP. The CDR3 bases are TGTGCTAGTGGACCGGGACAAAACCATCAGCCCCAGCATTTT. Its translation is CASGPGQNHQPQHF.

This clone was detected once. J is TRBJ1-2 and V is TRBV7-9; D gene uncertain. CDR1 is SEHNR and CDR2 is FQNEAQ in the germline V gene (reference sequence). V was pared by 6 bases and J by 2 bases, with 16 bases between. The CDR3 has 15 amino acids. The CDR3 DNA follows: TGTGCCAGCAGTCCCAATCTGCGGGCGAACTATGGCTACACCTTC. Translated, it gives CASSPNLRANYGYTF.

The chain employs TRBV5-4 and TRBJ1-1; 8 bases map to TRBD1. Germline V gives CDR1 SGHNT, CDR2 YYREEE (reference sequence). V trimming: 1 base; J trimming: 7 bases; junction bases outside the gene matches: 6. The CDR3 has 14 amino acids. The CDR3 is CASSLPGDRIEAFF. In nucleotides, the CDR3 is TGTGCCAGCAGCTTGCCCGGGGACAGGATTGAAGCTTTCTTT.

The rearrangement links TRBV9 to TRBJ1-4, with 9 bases lining up with TRBD1. Germline CDR1 SGDLS, CDR2 YYNGEE. Trimming cost V 3 bases and J 4 bases; bases outside gene matches: 4. The CDR3 consists of 15 residues. CDR3 loop: CASSAGTGNNEKLFF. In DNA, the CDR3 is TGTGCCAGCAGCGCCGGGACAGGGAATAATGAAAAACTGTTTTTT.